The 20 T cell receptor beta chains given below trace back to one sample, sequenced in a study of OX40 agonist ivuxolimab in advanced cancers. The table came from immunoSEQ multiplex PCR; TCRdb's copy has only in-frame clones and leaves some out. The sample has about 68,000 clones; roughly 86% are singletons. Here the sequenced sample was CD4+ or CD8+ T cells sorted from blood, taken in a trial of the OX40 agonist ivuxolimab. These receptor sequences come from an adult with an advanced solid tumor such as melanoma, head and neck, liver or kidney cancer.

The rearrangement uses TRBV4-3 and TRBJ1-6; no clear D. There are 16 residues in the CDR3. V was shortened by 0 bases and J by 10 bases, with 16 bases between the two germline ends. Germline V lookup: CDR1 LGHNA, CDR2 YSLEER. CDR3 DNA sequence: TGCGCCAGCAGCCAAGATGATAGACCAGACTGGTCACCCCTCCACTTT. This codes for CASSQDDRPDWSPLHF.

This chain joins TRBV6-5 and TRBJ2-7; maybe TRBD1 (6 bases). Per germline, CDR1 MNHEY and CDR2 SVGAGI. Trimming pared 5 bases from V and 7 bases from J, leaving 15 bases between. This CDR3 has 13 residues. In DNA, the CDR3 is TGTGCCAGCAGTATTAACAGGGTGTATGAGCAGTACTTC. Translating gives CASSINRVYEQYF.

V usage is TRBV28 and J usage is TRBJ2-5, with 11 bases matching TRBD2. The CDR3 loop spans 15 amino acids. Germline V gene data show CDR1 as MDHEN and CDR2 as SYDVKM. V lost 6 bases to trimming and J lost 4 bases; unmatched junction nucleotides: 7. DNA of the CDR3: TGTGCCAGCAGGGGGATTAGCGGGAGGGTAGAGACCCAGTACTTC. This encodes CASRGISGRVETQYF.

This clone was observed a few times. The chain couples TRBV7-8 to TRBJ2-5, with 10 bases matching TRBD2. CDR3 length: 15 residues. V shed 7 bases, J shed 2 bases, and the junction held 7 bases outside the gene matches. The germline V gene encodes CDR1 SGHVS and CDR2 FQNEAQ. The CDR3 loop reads CASTRVAGGQETQYF. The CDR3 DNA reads TGTGCCAGCACCCGTGTAGCGGGGGGTCAAGAGACCCAGTACTTC.

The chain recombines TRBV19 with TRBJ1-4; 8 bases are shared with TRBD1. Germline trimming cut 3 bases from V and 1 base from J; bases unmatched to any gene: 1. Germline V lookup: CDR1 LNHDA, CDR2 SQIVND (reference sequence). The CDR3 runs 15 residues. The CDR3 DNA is TGTGCCAGTAGTATCGGACAGGGAACTAATGAAAAACTGTTTTTT. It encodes CASSIGQGTNEKLFF.

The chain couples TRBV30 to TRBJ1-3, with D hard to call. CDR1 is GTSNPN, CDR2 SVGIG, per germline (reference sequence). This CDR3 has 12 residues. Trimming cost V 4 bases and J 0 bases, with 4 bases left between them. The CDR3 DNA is TGTGCCTGGACCGGCTCTGGAAACACCATATATTTT. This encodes CAWTGSGNTIYF.

The CDR3 spells CSARGPPEQYF. DNA of the CDR3: TGCAGTGCCCGGGGACCTCCGGAGCAGTACTTC. The chain is built from TRBV20-1 and TRBJ2-5; the D gene could be TRBD1 or TRBD2 (5 bases each). This CDR3 comprises 11 residues. Germline CDR1 is DFQATT and CDR2 is SNEGSKA (reference sequence). Trimming cost V 6 bases and J 11 bases, with 16 bases left between them.

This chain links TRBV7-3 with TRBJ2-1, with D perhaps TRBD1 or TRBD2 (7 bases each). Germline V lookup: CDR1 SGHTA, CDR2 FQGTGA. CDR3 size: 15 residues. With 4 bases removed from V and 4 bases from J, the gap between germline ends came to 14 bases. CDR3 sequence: CASSSQGGFYNEQFF. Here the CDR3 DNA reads TGTGCCAGCAGCTCCCAGGGGGGGTTTTACAATGAGCAGTTCTTC. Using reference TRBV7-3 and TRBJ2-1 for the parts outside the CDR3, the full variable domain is GAGVSQTPSNKVTEKGKYVELRCDPISGHTALYWYRQSLGQGPEFLIYFQGTGAADDSGLPNDRFFAVRPEGSVSTLKIQRTERGDSAVYLCASSSQGGFYNEQFFGPGTRLTVL.

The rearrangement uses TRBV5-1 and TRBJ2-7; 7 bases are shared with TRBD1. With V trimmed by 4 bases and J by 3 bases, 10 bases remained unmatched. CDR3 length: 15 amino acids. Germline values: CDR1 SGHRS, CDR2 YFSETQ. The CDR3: CASSPLGQAYYEQYF. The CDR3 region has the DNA TGCGCCAGCAGCCCACTAGGACAGGCTTACTACGAGCAGTACTTC.

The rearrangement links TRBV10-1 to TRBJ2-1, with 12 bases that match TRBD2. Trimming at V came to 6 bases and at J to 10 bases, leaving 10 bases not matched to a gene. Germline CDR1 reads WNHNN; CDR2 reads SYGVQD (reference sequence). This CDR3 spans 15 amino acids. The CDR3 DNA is TGCGCCAGCAGCAAACTAGCGGGGGGCTCCTCGGAGCAGTTCTTC. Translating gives CASSKLAGGSSEQFF.

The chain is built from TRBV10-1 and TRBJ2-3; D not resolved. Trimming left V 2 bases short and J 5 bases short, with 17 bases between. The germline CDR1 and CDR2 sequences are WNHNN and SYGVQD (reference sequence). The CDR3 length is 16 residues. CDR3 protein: CASSEGAGLQRDTQYF. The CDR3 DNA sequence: TGCGCCAGCAGTGAGGGTGCAGGTCTCCAGAGAGATACGCAGTATTTT.

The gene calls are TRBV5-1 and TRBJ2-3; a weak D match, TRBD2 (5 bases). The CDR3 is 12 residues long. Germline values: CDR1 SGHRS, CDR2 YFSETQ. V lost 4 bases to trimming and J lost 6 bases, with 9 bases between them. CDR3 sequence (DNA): TGCGCCAGCAGCGAACAGCGGGATACGCAGTATTTT. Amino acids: CASSEQRDTQYF.

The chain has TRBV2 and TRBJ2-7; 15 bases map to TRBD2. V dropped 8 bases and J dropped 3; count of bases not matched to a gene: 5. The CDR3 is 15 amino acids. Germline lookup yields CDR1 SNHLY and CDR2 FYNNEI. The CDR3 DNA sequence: TGTGCCAGCTGGACTAGCGGGGGGGCCAACTACGAGCAGTACTTC. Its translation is CASWTSGGANYEQYF. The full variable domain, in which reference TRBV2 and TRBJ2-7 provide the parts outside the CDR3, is EPEVTQTPSHQVTQMGQEVILRCVPISNHLYFYWYRQILGQKVEFLVSFYNNEISEKSEIFDDQFSVERPDGSNFTLKIRSTKLEDSAMYFCASWTSGGANYEQYFGPGTRLTVT.

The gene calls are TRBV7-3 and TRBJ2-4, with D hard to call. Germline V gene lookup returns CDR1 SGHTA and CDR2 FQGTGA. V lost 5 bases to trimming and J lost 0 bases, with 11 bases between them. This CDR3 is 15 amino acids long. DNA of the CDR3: TGTGCCAGCAGCCAAAGTGGGAAAGCCAAAAACATTCAGTACTTC. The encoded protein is CASSQSGKAKNIQYF.

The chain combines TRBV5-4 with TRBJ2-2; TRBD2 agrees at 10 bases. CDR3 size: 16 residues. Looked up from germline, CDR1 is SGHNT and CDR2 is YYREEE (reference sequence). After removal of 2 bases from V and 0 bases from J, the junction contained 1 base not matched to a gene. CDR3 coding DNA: TGTGCCAGCAGCTTCACTAGCGGGACGAACACCGGGGAGCTGTTTTTT. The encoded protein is CASSFTSGTNTGELFF.

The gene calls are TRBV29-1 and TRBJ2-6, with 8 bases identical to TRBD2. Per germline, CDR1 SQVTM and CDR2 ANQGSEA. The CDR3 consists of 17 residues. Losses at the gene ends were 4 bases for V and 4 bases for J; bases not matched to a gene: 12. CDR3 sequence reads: CSVARGAGEWGANVLTF. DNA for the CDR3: TGCAGCGTTGCCCGGGGAGCGGGAGAGTGGGGGGCCAACGTCCTGACTTTC.

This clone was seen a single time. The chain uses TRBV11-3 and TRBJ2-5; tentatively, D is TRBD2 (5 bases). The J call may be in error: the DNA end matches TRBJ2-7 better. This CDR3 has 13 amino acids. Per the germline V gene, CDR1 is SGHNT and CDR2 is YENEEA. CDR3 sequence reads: CASSIRGSYEQYF. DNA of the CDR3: TGTGCCAGCAGCATCCGGGGTTCCTACGAGCAGTACTTC.

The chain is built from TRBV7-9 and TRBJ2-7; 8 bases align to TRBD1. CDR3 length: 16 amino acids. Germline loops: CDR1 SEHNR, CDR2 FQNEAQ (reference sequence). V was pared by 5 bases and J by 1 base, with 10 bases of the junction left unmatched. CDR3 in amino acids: CASSPPDGQGSYEQYF. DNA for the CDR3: TGTGCCAGCAGCCCACCAGATGGACAGGGTTCCTACGAGCAGTACTTC. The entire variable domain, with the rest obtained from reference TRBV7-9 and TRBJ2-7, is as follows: DTGVSQNPRHKITKRGQNVTFRCDPISEHNRLYWYRQTLGQGPEFLTYFQNEAQLEKSRLLSDRFSAERPKGSFSTLEIQRTEQGDSAMYLCASSPPDGQGSYEQYFGPGTRLTVT.

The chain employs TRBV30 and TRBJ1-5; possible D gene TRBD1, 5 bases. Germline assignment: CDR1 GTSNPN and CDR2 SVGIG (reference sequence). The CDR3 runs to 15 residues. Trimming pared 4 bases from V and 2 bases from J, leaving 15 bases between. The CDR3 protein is CAWNLGGGGNQPQHF. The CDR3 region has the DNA TGTGCCTGGAACCTGGGGGGAGGCGGCAATCAGCCCCAGCATTTT.

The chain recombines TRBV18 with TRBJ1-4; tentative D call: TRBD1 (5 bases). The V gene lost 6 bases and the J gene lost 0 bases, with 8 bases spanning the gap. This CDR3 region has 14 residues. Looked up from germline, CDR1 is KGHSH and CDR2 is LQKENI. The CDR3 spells CASSQGATNEKLFF. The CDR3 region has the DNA TGTGCCAGCTCGCAAGGGGCAACTAATGAAAAACTGTTTTTT. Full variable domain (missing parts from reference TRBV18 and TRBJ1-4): NAGVMQNPRHLVRRRGQEARLRCSPMKGHSHVYWYRQLPEEGLKFMVYLQKENIIDESGMPKERFSAEFPKEGPSILRIQQVVRGDSAAYFCASSQGATNEKLFFGSGTQLSVL.